This passage covers 17 T cell receptor beta chains from one sample sequenced in a study of identical twins (TCRdb year 2016). Library prep was done by 5' RACE. These reads were obtained on an Illumina HiSeq 2000. Through fastp at Q25 and MiXCR, TCRdb rebuilt clones from the public reads, retaining in-frame beta chains. Rows merge per CDR3 protein into single entries with the most common DNA and genes. The sample records 1.5 million or so distinct CDR3 sequences, roughly 35% of which are singletons. About 0.27% of the sample is in the top ten clones. Sequenced input: cord blood. Receptor source: a newborn girl in good health.

The rearrangement joins TRBV29-1 to TRBJ2-5, with 7 bases aligning to TRBD2. The germline gives CDR1 SQVTM, CDR2 ANQGSEA. V shed 3 bases, J shed 5 bases, and the junction held 9 bases outside the gene matches. The CDR3 is 14 amino acids. The CDR3 nucleotides are TGCAGCGTTGATCTCCTCCCGCGGGGGGAGACCCAGTACTTC. Amino acid sequence: CSVDLLPRGETQYF.

The chain carries TRBV3-1 and TRBJ2-7; 7 bases match TRBD2. CDR3 length: 16 amino acids. The J segment lost 7 bases and the V segment lost 1 base, leaving 13 bases of the junction unmatched. Germline CDR1 is LGHDT and CDR2 is YNNKEL (reference sequence). CDR3 sequence reads: CASSQVISGPYNEQYF. The DNA for the CDR3 is TGTGCCAGCAGCCAAGTAATTAGCGGGCCCTACAATGAGCAGTACTTC.

The chain is built from TRBV29-1 and TRBJ2-5; D call uncertain. The CDR3 loop spans 13 amino acids. Germline assignment: CDR1 SQVTM and CDR2 ANQGSEA. V lost 4 bases to trimming and J lost 4 bases, with 13 bases between them. Here the CDR3 reads CSVARLGRETQYF. DNA for the CDR3: TGCAGCGTTGCCCGACTGGGTCGAGAGACCCAGTACTTC. Full variable domain (rest looked up from reference TRBV29-1 and TRBJ2-5): SAVISQKPSRDICQRGTSLTIQCQVDSQVTMMFWYRQQPGQSLTLIATANQGSEATYESGFVIDKFPISRPNLTFSTLTVSNMSPEDSSIYLCSVARLGRETQYFGPGTRLLVL.

This clonotype turned up a few times. The chain couples TRBV20-1 to TRBJ2-7; D uncertain. The germline gives CDR1 DFQATT, CDR2 SNEGSKA (reference sequence). The CDR3 totals 10 residues. V was trimmed by 2 bases and J by 6 bases, leaving 5 bases between them. The DNA for the CDR3 is TGCAGTGCTAGAATGCTCGAGCAGTACTTC. This gives the protein CSARMLEQYF.

The J gene is TRBJ2-5, the V gene TRBV29-1; TRBD1 aligns across 9 bases. Germline CDR1 is SQVTM and CDR2 is ANQGSEA. The CDR3 runs to 11 residues. The V segment lost 4 bases and the J segment 13 bases; nucleotides outside the gene matches: 7. This chain's CDR3 is CSVGTGEERYF. The CDR3 DNA is TGCAGCGTTGGGACAGGGGAAGAGCGGTACTTC.

V and J are TRBV27 and TRBJ2-1; no clear D gene. The length of the CDR3 is 15 residues. Deletions cut 7 bases from V and 0 bases from J, with 13 bases between. Germline assignment: CDR1 MNHEY and CDR2 SMNVEV (reference sequence). The chain's CDR3 is CASTLGPSSYNEQFF. In DNA, the CDR3 is TGTGCCAGCACCTTAGGGCCCAGCTCCTACAATGAGCAGTTCTTC.

The V call is TRBV20-1, the J call TRBJ2-1; the D gene is possibly TRBD2 (7 bases). The V end was cut by 8 bases, the J end by 6 bases, with 17 bases between. The CDR3 length is 13 residues. CDR1 is DFQATT, CDR2 SNEGSKA, per germline (reference sequence). The CDR3 loop reads CSSSGGHCNEQFF. DNA for the CDR3: TGCAGTTCCTCGGGGGGCCACTGCAATGAGCAGTTCTTC.

This clonotype appeared a few times. The V call is TRBV10-3, the J call TRBJ1-1, with TRBD1 as a possible D gene (6 bases). V was shortened by 5 bases and J by 1 base, with 8 bases between the two germline ends. Germline V gene lookup returns CDR1 ENHRY and CDR2 SYGVKD. The CDR3 is 13 amino acids. CDR3 sequence: CAISWTENTEAFF. The CDR3 bases are TGTGCCATCAGTTGGACAGAGAACACTGAAGCTTTCTTT.

The chain employs TRBV29-1 and TRBJ2-5; D call uncertain. Germline lookup yields CDR1 SQVTM and CDR2 ANQGSEA. The germline V and J ends were trimmed by 4 bases and 1 base, with 13 bases remaining between them. CDR3 length: 14 amino acids. Here the CDR3 DNA reads TGCAGCGTTGCCCGAGGCCCTGCCCAAGAGACCCAGTACTTC. Its protein product is CSVARGPAQETQYF.

This clonotype was observed a few times. At one end, the junction sequence differs from germline, possibly due to a read error. The V call is TRBV6-5, the J call TRBJ1-1; a possible D gene is TRBD1 (6 bases). The CDR3 consists of 15 residues. The germline V gene has CDR1 MNHEY and CDR2 SVGAGI. As DNA, the CDR3 is TGTGCCAGTAGTTACTCGGGACATATGAACACTGAAGCTTTCTTT. This gives the protein CASSYSGHMNTEAFF.

The chain couples TRBV5-1 to TRBJ1-6; D gene uncertain. The CDR3 runs 13 residues. CDR1 is SGHRS, CDR2 YFSETQ, per germline. V was clipped by 1 base and J by 11 bases, with 10 bases between them. The chain's CDR3 is CASSLSEEAPLHF. The CDR3 DNA follows: TGCGCCAGCAGCTTGTCGGAAGAGGCACCCCTCCACTTT.

There are many counts of this clonotype. A much larger clone is a single base away; this may be a read error. V and J are TRBV9 and TRBJ2-5, with D uncertain. The V end was cut by 0 bases, the J end by 7 bases, with 4 bases between. Germline CDR1 is SGDLS and CDR2 is YYNGEE. The CDR3 contains 11 residues. The CDR3 DNA follows: TGTGCCAGCAGCGTAGGAGGGACCCAGTACTTC. Encoded protein: CASSVGGTQYF.

This chain uses TRBV4-1 with TRBJ2-3; 9 bases align to TRBD2. The ends lost 8 bases at V and 0 bases at J; junction bases unmatched: 3. Germline CDR1 reads MGHRA; CDR2 reads YSYEKL. This CDR3 comprises 14 residues. CDR3 loop: CASATSGSTDTQYF. The CDR3 DNA follows: TGCGCCAGCGCAACTAGCGGGAGCACAGATACGCAGTATTTT.

A few counts support this clonotype. This chain connects TRBV29-1 to TRBJ2-2, with 7 bases aligning to TRBD2. Germline V CDR1 and CDR2: SQVTM, ANQGSEA. The CDR3 is 13 residues long. V lost 4 bases and J lost 4; bases outside the gene matches: 3. In nucleotides, the CDR3 is TGCAGCGTTGGGGACTATTTCACCGGGGAGCTGTTTTTT. Its protein is CSVGDYFTGELFF.

There are many counts of this clonotype. This chain joins TRBV5-1 and TRBJ2-7, with 9 bases fitting TRBD1. This CDR3 is built from 15 residues. The germline V gene has CDR1 SGHRS and CDR2 YFSETQ. The V gene end was trimmed by 0 bases and the J gene end by 1 base; junction bases not matched to a gene: 2. The CDR3: CASSLDGTGSYEQYF. CDR3 coding DNA: TGCGCCAGCAGCTTGGACGGGACAGGGTCCTACGAGCAGTACTTC.

This clonotype was found a few times. The chain is built from TRBV3-1 and TRBJ2-1; 14 nucleotides match TRBD2. Germline V gene data show CDR1 as LGHDT and CDR2 as YNNKEL (reference sequence). With 2 bases clipped from V and 0 bases from J, the junction kept 9 bases outside the gene matches. CDR3 length: 20 amino acids. The CDR3 loop reads CASSQHGLAGGYSSYNEQFF. DNA for the CDR3: TGTGCCAGCAGCCAACACGGACTAGCGGGAGGTTACAGCTCCTACAATGAGCAGTTCTTC.

The chain links TRBV2 to TRBJ2-3; maybe TRBD2 (6 bases). The CDR3 covers 15 residues. Germline V gene sequence: CDR1 SNHLY, CDR2 FYNNEI. V lost 4 bases and J 7 bases, leaving 18 bases between the germline ends. The CDR3 DNA reads as TGTGCCAGCAGTGCCAATCTTGCGGGGATGAATACGCAGTATTTT. Translation: CASSANLAGMNTQYF.